This T cell receptor (beta chain) was found in a study of blood T cells in healthy people across ages. Whole-study findings and limits: Diversity of TCR beta per million T cells declined in a roughly linear way with age.

A sample-barcoded 5' primer and a J-beta primer mix were used in a second PCR of roughly 6 to 12 cycles. TCRdb itself ran the 5' RACE reads through MiXCR, one entry per CDR3 protein. The sample contains about 570,000 distinct CDR3 sequences, 27% of which appear only once. This CDR3 is built from 16 residues. Germline CDR1 and CDR2: MNHEY and SMNVEV (reference sequence). Germline trimming cut 0 bases from V and 8 bases from J; bases unmatched to any gene: 10. Comment on this clonotype: Its target is not known.

These data also formed part of another study, on T cells of mothers and their children. This second study notes: Overlap in related mother-child pairs always slightly exceeded unrelated pairs, never significantly.

The rearrangement links TRBV27 to TRBJ2-1, with 7 positions matching TRBD1. The TCR comes from a boy between 2 and 10 years old in good health. Sequences were obtained from blood. The CDR3 here is CASSLSTRGSWDEQFF. The DNA for the CDR3 is TGTGCCAGCAGTTTATCGACCAGGGGGAGTTGGGATGAGCAGTTCTTC.